A single TCR beta chain is shown here with its context. Between the trimmed V and J ends, which lost 5 bases and 4 bases, there was a span of 7 bases. Per germline, CDR1 SGHRS and CDR2 YFSETQ. The length of the CDR3 is 12 residues. These data belong to a study of blood T cell repertoires in COVID-19. How the authors handled the data: Amplification from reference gene primers served as the basis for estimated nucleated cell counts. Produced via immunoSEQ multiplex PCR; TCRdb's table is partial and in-frame only. That table is the source of V, J and clone size, and D and trimming were worked out from the DNA. The sample contains around 700,000 clones, about 87% of which appear only once.

This TCR was recovered from a woman between 18 and 29 years old with acute or convalescent COVID-19. Material: peripheral blood. This chain joins TRBV5-1 and TRBJ1-3, with D hard to call. The CDR3 sequence: CASSPVGNTIYF. As DNA, the CDR3 is TGCGCCAGCAGTCCGGTAGGAAACACCATATATTTT.